This T cell receptor (beta chain) was sequenced during a study of T cells in Graves' hyperthyroidism and ophthalmopathy. This CDR3 has 14 amino acids. CDR1 is DFQATT and CDR2 is SNEGSKA in the germline V gene (reference sequence). Trimming took 5 bases from V and 1 from J; bases not matched to a gene: 4. TCR beta CDR3 sequences were amplified from RNA transcripts. With the HTBI primer set, the TCR CDR3 went through a first round of RT-PCR. TCRdb fed the multiplex PCR reads into MiXCR, producing one record per CDR3 protein. Here the sample spans 270,000 or so distinct CDR3 sequences, roughly 15% being singletons.

The V and J genes are TRBV20-1 and TRBJ2-5, with 10 bases lining up with TRBD2. The receptor comes from a woman aged 50 to 65 with Graves' hyperthyroidism that later progressed to Graves' ophthalmopathy. The source material was blood. The CDR3 spells CSAPTSGTQETQYF. The CDR3 coding sequence is TGCAGTGCTCCTACTAGCGGGACCCAAGAGACCCAGTACTTC.